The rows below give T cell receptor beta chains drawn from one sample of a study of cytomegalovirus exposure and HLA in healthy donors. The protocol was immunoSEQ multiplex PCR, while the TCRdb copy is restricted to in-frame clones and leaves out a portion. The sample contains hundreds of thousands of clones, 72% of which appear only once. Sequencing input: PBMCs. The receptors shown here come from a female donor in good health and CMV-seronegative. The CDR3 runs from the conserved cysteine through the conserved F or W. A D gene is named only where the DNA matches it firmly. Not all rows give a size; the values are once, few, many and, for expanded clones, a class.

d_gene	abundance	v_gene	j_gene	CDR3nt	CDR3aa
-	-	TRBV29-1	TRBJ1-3	TGCAGCGTTCCAGACAGGCTCTCTGGAAACACCATATATTTT	CSVPDRLSGNTIYF
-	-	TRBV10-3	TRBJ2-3	TGTGCCATCAGCCCTAGCACAGATACGCAGTATTTT	CAISPSTDTQYF
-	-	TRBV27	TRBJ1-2	TGTGCCAGTCAACAGCCGACAGGCGGCGGCTACACCTTC	CASQQPTGGGYTF
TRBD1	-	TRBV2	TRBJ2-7	TGTGCCAGCAGTGGACAGGGGACCTACGAGCAGTACTTC	CASSGQGTYEQYF
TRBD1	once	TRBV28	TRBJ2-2	TGTGCCAGCAGTTTAGGGACAGTTTACACCGGGGAGCTGTTTTTT	CASSLGTVYTGELFF
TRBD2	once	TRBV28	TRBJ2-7	TGTGCCAGCAGCCCGGGAGGCGCAACATCCTACGAGCAGTACTTC	CASSPGGATSYEQYF
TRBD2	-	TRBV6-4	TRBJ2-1	TGTGCCAGCAGTGGACTAGCGGGAGCAGGAAATGAGCAGTTCTTC	CASSGLAGAGNEQFF
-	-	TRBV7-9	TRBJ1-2	TGTGCCAGCAGCCCCACTCCCAATCCTGGCTACACCTTC	CASSPTPNPGYTF
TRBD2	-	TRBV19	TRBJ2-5	TGTGCCAGTAGTCCCCGGACTAGCGGACAAGAGACCCAGTACTTC	CASSPRTSGQETQYF
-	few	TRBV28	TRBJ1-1	TGTGCCAGCATTGAAATGGGGGGTGGTGTCACTGAAGCTTTCTTT	CASIEMGGGVTEAFF
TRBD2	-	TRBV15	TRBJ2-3	TGTGCCACCAGCAGTGGGGGGACTAGCCCAGATACGCAGTATTTT	CATSSGGTSPDTQYF
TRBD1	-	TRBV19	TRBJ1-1	TGTGCCAGTAGTATCGACAGGGCATGGGGCCTTAACACTGAAGCTTTCTTT	CASSIDRAWGLNTEAFF
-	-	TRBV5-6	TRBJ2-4	TGTGCCAGCAGCTTGACGACTCTAGGATTAGCCAAAAACATTCAGTACTTC	CASSLTTLGLAKNIQYF
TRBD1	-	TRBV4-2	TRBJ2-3	TGTGCCAGCAGGGCGGACAGGGGGGGAATCTCCACAGATACGCAGTATTTT	CASRADRGGISTDTQYF
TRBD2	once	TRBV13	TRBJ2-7	TGTGCCAGCAGCTCGCCTAGCGGGAACATCGCCAAACGGTTC	CASSSPSGNIAKRF
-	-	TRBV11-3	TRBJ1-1	TGTGCCAGCAGCTTAGAGGGGAGAGGATTCGAGAACACTGAAGCTTTCTTT	CASSLEGRGFENTEAFF
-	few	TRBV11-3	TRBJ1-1	TGTGCCAGCAGTCCTTTAGTGAACACTGAAGCTTTCTTT	CASSPLVNTEAFF
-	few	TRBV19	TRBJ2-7	TGTGCCAGTAGTTTCCTAGCCGGCGAGCAGTACTTC	CASSFLAGEQYF
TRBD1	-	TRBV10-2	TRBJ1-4	TGCGCCAGCAGTGGGACAGGCCCCGAAAAACTGTTTTTT	CASSGTGPEKLFF
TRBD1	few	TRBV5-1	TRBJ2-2	TGCGCCAGCAGCTGGACGGGACAGGGCATCGGGGAGCTGTTTTTT	CASSWTGQGIGELFF
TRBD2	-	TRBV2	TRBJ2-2	TGTGCCAGCAGTGAAGGGACTAGCGGGAGGGCCCCCGGGGAGCTGTTTTTT	CASSEGTSGRAPGELFF